These 2 T cell receptor beta chains were all obtained from the same sample, sequenced in a study of T cell responses to AZD1222 COVID-19 vaccine. Data came from immunoSEQ multiplex PCR; TCRdb stores just in-frame clones and leaves some out. This sample has about 99,000 clones, with 90% found just once. The specimen comprised peripheral blood, sampled on day 0 of AZD1222 vaccination. These receptors were collected from an adult in good health.

V usage is TRBV19 and J usage is TRBJ1-1; D not resolved. The CDR3 is made up of 14 amino acids. V was trimmed by 5 bases and J by 8 bases, leaving 18 bases between them. Germline V lookup: CDR1 LNHDA, CDR2 SQIVND (reference sequence). The CDR3 spells CASSSTSSEPEAFF. The CDR3 DNA reads as TGTGCCAGTAGTTCCACGTCCAGTGAACCAGAAGCTTTCTTT.

The gene calls are TRBV4-1 and TRBJ1-5; D is possibly TRBD1 (6 bases). V lost 4 bases and J 5 bases, leaving 9 bases between the germline ends. Germline-derived CDR1 and CDR2 are MGHRA and YSYEKL. The CDR3 consists of 13 residues. This CDR3 is CASSPSGDQPQHF. CDR3 nucleotide sequence: TGCGCCAGCAGCCCATCAGGGGATCAGCCCCAGCATTTT.